Each of the 32 T cell receptor beta chains below was sequenced from the same sample in a study of T cell clonality in common variable immunodeficiency. Findings and caveats of the study: Common variable immunodeficiency TCR beta sequences reportedly had fewer deletions and N-nucleotide insertions.

Which antigens these TCRs recognize remains unknown. Clones were read by immunoSEQ multiplex PCR, and TCRdb kept only the in-frame ones, dropping some. Listed for the sample are about 33,000 clones, none seen a single time. The material sequenced was peripheral blood mononuclear cells. These TCRs come from a human donor with common variable immunodeficiency.

About this clone itself: The read is 3 residues too short to cover the CDR3 end, so that end is filled in from the germline J gene. The chain uses TRBV19 and TRBJ2-2; TRBD1 aligns across 12 bases. The CDR3 has 17 amino acids. The germline V gene has CDR1 LNHDA and CDR2 SQIVND (reference sequence). Losses at the gene ends were 4 bases for V and 3 bases for J; bases not matched to a gene: 6. CDR3 region: CASSRPGQGAYTGELFF. CDR3 DNA, as far as it was read: TGTGCCAGTAGTAGGCCGGGACAGGGGGCCTACACCGGGGAG. The full variable domain, with the rest looked up from reference TRBV19 and TRBJ2-2, is DGGITQSPKYLFRKEGQNVTLSCEQNLNHDAMYWYRQDPGQGLRLIYYSQIVNDFQKGDIAEGYSVSREKKESFPLTVTSAQKNPTAFYLCASSRPGQGAYTGELFFGEGSRLTVL.

There are many counts of this clone. The CDR3 goes on 3 residues after the read ends, and that part is filled in from the germline J gene. The chain couples TRBV3-1 (or the pseudogene TRBV3-2) to TRBJ1-1; no clear D gene. Trimming removed 0 bases at V and 1 base at J, with 6 bases between. Germline CDR1 reads LGHDT; CDR2 reads YNNKEL (reference sequence). CDR3 length equals 14 residues. The CDR3 DNA, read in part, is TGTGCCAGCAGCCAAGACGCAGAGAACACTGAA. Its protein is CASSQDAENTE. The whole CDR3 sequence reads CASSQDAENTEAFF.

In this sample, this clone turned up many times. The CDR3 is cut off 3 residues early in the read; its end comes from the germline J gene. The genes are TRBV20-1 and TRBJ2-4, with 9 nucleotides matching TRBD1. Germline CDR1 DFQATT, CDR2 SNEGSKA (reference sequence). There are 14 residues in the CDR3. The V and J ends lost 3 bases and 3 bases, in that order; junction bases with no gene match: 3. CDR3 residues: CSASRTGVKNIQYF. CDR3 DNA (partial): TGCAGTGCTAGCCGGACAGGGGTCAAAAACATT.

Many counts were recorded for this clone. An end of the junction differs from the germline gene, which may be a read error. Read sequence stops 3 residues before the CDR3 end, and the germline J gene provides the missing end. The rearrangement uses TRBV5-1 and TRBJ2-5; perhaps TRBD1 as D (6 bases). The CDR3 totals 14 residues. Germline V lookup: CDR1 SGHRS, CDR2 YFSETQ. This CDR3 is CASSLGAEKETQYF. CDR3 bases read: TGCGCCAGCAGTTTGGGGGCAGAGAAAGAGACC.

This clone was counted ten times or more. The read terminates 3 residues before the CDR3 end, so the remaining end is supplied by the germline J gene. The chain combines TRBV2 with TRBJ1-1, with 10 bases lining up with TRBD1. CDR3 size: 17 residues. V was pared by 1 base and J by 0 bases, with 5 bases of the junction left unmatched. Germline-derived CDR1 and CDR2 are SNHLY and FYNNEI. CDR3 sequence: CASSEVGGQGLNTEAFF. CDR3 bases read: TGTGCCAGCAGTGAAGTAGGGGGACAGGGGCTGAACACTGAA.

This clone was counted ten times or more. The read terminates 3 residues ahead of where the CDR3 ends, so the germline J gene completes it. V is TRBV5-1 and J is TRBJ1-2, with TRBD1 matching over 11 bases. Germline V CDR1 and CDR2: SGHRS, YFSETQ. J was trimmed by 4 bases and V by 4 bases; bases with no gene match: 6. The CDR3 runs 15 residues. The covered CDR3 bases are TGCGCCAGCAGCCAAGGACAGGGGGCAGGCTATGGC. Amino acid sequence: CASSQGQGAGYG. The CDR3 in its entirety is CASSQGQGAGYGYTF.

This clone was counted a few times. The CDR3 goes on 3 residues after the read ends, and that part is filled in from the germline J gene. This rearrangement joins TRBV2 to TRBJ2-1; 9 bases map to TRBD1. Germline lookup yields CDR1 SNHLY and CDR2 FYNNEI. The CDR3 spans 17 residues. V lost 1 base, J lost 5 bases, and 9 bases stayed unmatched. The CDR3 reads CASSEDGWGQGHNEQFF. Partial CDR3 DNA: TGTGCCAGCAGTGAAGACGGTTGGGGACAGGGCCACAATGAG. The whole variable domain, remainder taken from reference TRBV2 and TRBJ2-1, is EPEVTQTPSHQVTQMGQEVILRCVPISNHLYFYWYRQILGQKVEFLVSFYNNEISEKSEIFDDQFSVERPDGSNFTLKIRSTKLEDSAMYFCASSEDGWGQGHNEQFFGPGTRLTVL.

This clone was seen only a few times. The read gets to within 3 residues of the CDR3 end, and the germline J gene fills in the rest. The chain recombines TRBV30 with TRBJ1-4; the D gene is possibly TRBD1 (6 bases). V shed 3 bases and J shed 8 bases, with 25 bases lying between them. CDR1 is GTSNPN and CDR2 is SVGIG in the germline V gene (reference sequence). The CDR3 is 17 amino acids. The DNA read from the CDR3 is TGTGCCTGGAGGAGGTCTGGACTTTCAGGGGAGCGGGAAAAA. Its translation: CAWRRSGLSGEREK. The CDR3 in full is CAWRRSGLSGEREKLFF.

Many counts were recorded for this clone. The read halts 3 residues ahead of the CDR3 end, with the missing end drawn from the germline J gene. V is TRBV19 and J is TRBJ1-1; D is possibly TRBD1 (6 bases). CDR1 is LNHDA and CDR2 is SQIVND in the germline V gene (reference sequence). Trimming removed 4 bases at V and 3 bases at J, with 12 bases between. The CDR3 length is 14 residues. CDR3: CASSSGGAYTEAFF. CDR3 DNA (partial): TGTGCCAGTAGTAGTGGGGGCGCATACACTGAA. The full variable domain, in which reference TRBV19 and TRBJ1-1 provide the parts outside the CDR3, is DGGITQSPKYLFRKEGQNVTLSCEQNLNHDAMYWYRQDPGQGLRLIYYSQIVNDFQKGDIAEGYSVSREKKESFPLTVTSAQKNPTAFYLCASSSGGAYTEAFFGQGTRLTVV.

On this clone itself: The missing CDR3 end, 3 residues past where the read stops, is filled in from the germline J gene. The V and J genes are TRBV6-1 and TRBJ1-5; 11 positions match TRBD1. CDR1 and CDR2 from the germline V gene are MNHNS and SASEGT. The CDR3 is made up of 16 amino acids. CDR3 region: CASSEKGGQGAFPQHF. The DNA read from the CDR3 is TGTGCCAGCAGTGAAAAAGGAGGACAGGGGGCCTTCCCC.

This clone was observed a handful of times. With the read ending 3 residues before the CDR3 end, the germline J gene is used to fill in that end. This rearrangement joins TRBV2 to TRBJ1-2, with TRBD1 matching 7 bases. Germline lookup yields CDR1 SNHLY and CDR2 FYNNEI. CDR3 length equals 13 residues. The sequenced part of the CDR3 DNA is TGTGCCAGCAGGGTTGACAGGGAGGGCGGC. Residues: CASRVDREGG. The CDR3, in full, reads CASRVDREGGYTF.

This clone has a count of ten or more. The read gets to within 3 residues of the CDR3 end, and the germline J gene fills in the rest. V gene TRBV11-2 combines with J gene TRBJ2-3; D ambiguous. The germline V and J ends were trimmed by 4 bases and 0 bases, with 8 bases remaining between them. Germline assignment: CDR1 SGHAT and CDR2 FQNNGV. The CDR3 length is 14 residues. CDR3: CASSSTFSTDTQYF. The CDR3 DNA, read in part, is TGTGCCAGCAGCTCCACTTTTAGCACAGATACG.

This clone was seen ten or more times. The observed sequence ends 3 residues before the CDR3 terminus, with the missing tail filled in from the germline J gene. V usage is TRBV11-2 and J usage is TRBJ1-1; no firm D call. Trimming removed 6 bases from V and 0 bases from J, with 11 bases in between. From germline, CDR1 is SGHAT and CDR2 FQNNGV. The CDR3 is 14 amino acids. The DNA read from the CDR3 is TGTGCCAGCAGGTATGACACCTTGAACACTGAA. Translating it yields CASRYDTLNTE. The full CDR3 protein is CASRYDTLNTEAFF.

In its sample, this clone was seen many times. The CDR3 goes on 3 residues after the read ends, and that part is filled in from the germline J gene. V is TRBV19 and J is TRBJ1-5; 7 bases match TRBD1. CDR3 length: 18 residues. V gave up 6 bases and J gave up 4 bases; unmatched junction bases: 18. Per germline, CDR1 LNHDA and CDR2 SQIVND (reference sequence). The DNA read from the CDR3 is TGTGCCAGTAGCAATCCGGGACAGACCGTATGGGGTAATCAGCCC. This encodes CASSNPGQTVWGNQP. From start to end, the CDR3 is CASSNPGQTVWGNQPQHF.

This clone was seen only a few times. From the germline J gene comes the end of the CDR3, since the read stops 3 residues before it. The chain recombines TRBV29-1 with TRBJ2-3; 8 bases are shared with TRBD1. Germline CDR1 and CDR2: SQVTM and ANQGSEA. The CDR3 extends over 16 amino acids. Trimming removed 0 bases from V and 5 bases from J; junction bases left unmatched: 10. CDR3 in amino acids: CSVEDLRGQARDTQYF. The covered CDR3 bases are TGCAGCGTTGAAGATCTTCGGGGACAGGCTAGAGATACG.

Within the sample, this clone is medium-sized. The CDR3 extends 3 residues past the end of the read, so its final part is completed from the germline J gene. The V gene is TRBV30, the J gene TRBJ2-4; TRBD2 is a possible D gene (7 bases). Germline V lookup: CDR1 GTSNPN, CDR2 SVGIG (reference sequence). The CDR3 spans 13 residues. V was pared by 5 bases and J by 8 bases, with 16 bases between. The CDR3 bases that were read are TGTGCCTGGGGAAGGGGGGGGAGGGACATT. Protein sequence: CAWGRGGRDI. The whole CDR3 sequence is CAWGRGGRDIQYF.

This clone was detected ten times or more. From the germline J gene comes the end of the CDR3, since the read stops 3 residues before it. The chain uses TRBV28 and TRBJ2-7, with a tentative D call TRBD2 (6 bases). Germline V CDR1 and CDR2: MDHEN, SYDVKM. V lost 1 base, J lost 2 bases, and 12 bases lay in between. The CDR3 loop spans 15 amino acids. This chain's CDR3 is CASSLSTSNTYEQYF. Partial CDR3 DNA: TGTGCCAGCAGTTTATCCACTAGCAATACCTACGAG.

On this clone: The read gets to within 3 residues of the CDR3 end, and the germline J gene fills in the rest. The J gene is TRBJ1-3, the V gene TRBV20-1; 8 nucleotides line up with TRBD1. V lost 4 bases and J lost 3; bases outside the gene matches: 8. The CDR3 contains 15 residues. Germline V lookup: CDR1 DFQATT, CDR2 SNEGSKA (reference sequence). This CDR3 reads CSATDRGLGGNTIYF. Incomplete CDR3 DNA: TGCAGTGCTACAGACAGGGGCCTAGGTGGAAACACC.

In its sample, this clone was seen many times. The CDR3 end lies 3 residues beyond the end of the read and is filled in from the germline J gene. The chain recombines TRBV2 with TRBJ2-6; D might be TRBD1 (5 bases). Per germline, CDR1 SNHLY and CDR2 FYNNEI. Between the trimmed V and J ends, which lost 4 bases and 1 base, there was a span of 11 bases. The CDR3 has 16 residues. CDR3 amino acids: CASSAHTGSGANVLTF. The covered CDR3 bases are TGTGCCAGCAGTGCCCACACAGGATCTGGGGCCAACGTC.

This clone was counted a few times. The CDR3 end lies 3 residues beyond the end of the read and is filled in from the germline J gene. The chain links TRBV19 to TRBJ1-5, with 8 bases fitting TRBD1. Germline loops: CDR1 LNHDA, CDR2 SQIVND (reference sequence). Germline trimming cut 3 bases from V and 7 bases from J; bases unmatched to any gene: 5. CDR3 size: 14 residues. The part of the CDR3 DNA that was read is TGTGCCAGTAGTATGACAGGGGTAAAGCAGCCC. Amino acid sequence: CASSMTGVKQP. The entire CDR3 protein reads CASSMTGVKQPQHF.

Comments on this clone: The observed sequence ends 3 residues before the CDR3 terminus, with the missing tail filled in from the germline J gene. V gene TRBV18 combines with J gene TRBJ2-1; 8 bases are shared with TRBD2. V dropped 3 bases and J dropped 3; count of bases not matched to a gene: 7. CDR1 is KGHSH and CDR2 is LQKENI in the germline V gene. The CDR3 covers 16 residues. The CDR3 DNA, read in part, is TGTGCCAGCTCACCGAACGGGGGGGCCTTCTACAATGAG. Encoded protein: CASSPNGGAFYNE. From start to end, the CDR3 is CASSPNGGAFYNEQFF.

This clone was seen more than once but under ten times. Coverage ceases 3 residues before the CDR3 finishes, and the germline J gene fills in the end. The chain employs TRBV7-9 and TRBJ1-2; TRBD1 might be the D (6 bases). The germline V gene encodes CDR1 SEHNR and CDR2 FQNEAQ (reference sequence). The length of the CDR3 is 14 residues. The V gene lost 3 bases and the J gene lost 6 bases, with 14 bases spanning the gap. CDR3 sequence: CASSLGGGEDGYTF. The covered CDR3 bases are TGTGCCAGCAGCTTGGGCGGGGGCGAAGATGGC.

With regard to this clone: The CDR3 end falls 3 residues outside the read, so it is completed with the germline J gene. The chain recombines TRBV7-9 with TRBJ2-5, with 10 bases that match TRBD2. Germline V gene lookup returns CDR1 SEHNR and CDR2 FQNEAQ (reference sequence). V was clipped by 3 bases and J by 5 bases; unmatched bases: 6. The CDR3 length is 15 residues. The DNA read from the CDR3 is TGTGCCAGCAGCTTCGGGACTAGCGACCCGGAGACC. Protein product: CASSFGTSDPET. Given in full, the CDR3 is CASSFGTSDPETQYF.

Turning to this clone: The read ends 3 residues shy of where the CDR3 ends; the end is completed using the germline J gene. The rearrangement links TRBV5-1 to TRBJ2-5; D possibly corresponds to TRBD1 (5 bases). This CDR3 has 15 amino acids. CDR1 is SGHRS and CDR2 is YFSETQ in the germline V gene. V dropped 4 bases and J dropped 4 bases, with 17 bases sitting between them. The CDR3 sequence: CASSIQGGPLETQYF. CDR3 bases read: TGCGCCAGCAGCATTCAGGGTGGGCCGTTAGAGACC.

This clone was seen a few times. The chain's CDR3 is CASSSGWNTEAFF. The sequenced part of the CDR3 DNA is TGTGCCAGTAGTTCGGGGTGGAACACTGAA. The V call is TRBV19, the J call TRBJ1-1; D is unresolved. The read halts 3 residues ahead of the CDR3 end, with the missing end drawn from the germline J gene. The CDR3 has 13 amino acids. The V gene's germline CDR1 is LNHDA and CDR2 SQIVND (reference sequence). V was trimmed by 5 bases and J by 1 base, leaving 8 bases between them. Complete variable domain (other parts from reference TRBV19 and TRBJ1-1): DGGITQSPKYLFRKEGQNVTLSCEQNLNHDAMYWYRQDPGQGLRLIYYSQIVNDFQKGDIAEGYSVSREKKESFPLTVTSAQKNPTAFYLCASSSGWNTEAFFGQGTRLTVV.

This clone was counted a few times. The DNA ends 3 residues before the CDR3 does, and the rest of the CDR3 is filled in from the germline J gene. The chain employs TRBV7-8 and TRBJ2-5, with 7 bases aligning to TRBD1. J gave up 5 bases and V 0 bases, and 3 bases lay outside the gene matches. The germline gives CDR1 SGHVS, CDR2 FQNEAQ. The CDR3 consists of 14 residues. CDR3 DNA, as far as it was read: TGTGCCAGCAGCTTAGCACAGGGGATGGAGACC. Translation: CASSLAQGMET. The entire CDR3 is CASSLAQGMETQYF.

This clone has a count of ten or more. The sequence runs out 3 residues before the end of the CDR3; the remainder is reconstructed from the germline J gene. The J gene is TRBJ2-1, the V gene TRBV30, with 11 bases matching TRBD2. Germline V gene sequence: CDR1 GTSNPN, CDR2 SVGIG (reference sequence). V lost 3 bases, J lost 8 bases, and 9 bases stayed unmatched. The CDR3 extends over 15 amino acids. The DNA read from the CDR3 is TGTGCCTGGAGCCGAGTAGCGGGGGGGCTCGATGAG. Its translation is CAWSRVAGGLDE. The full CDR3 sequence reads CAWSRVAGGLDEQFF.

This clone is classed as medium-sized. The observed sequence ends 3 residues before the CDR3 terminus, with the missing tail filled in from the germline J gene. The chain has TRBV6-1 and TRBJ1-6, with TRBD1 as a possible D gene (5 bases). The length of the CDR3 is 14 residues. Trimming took 7 bases from V and 6 from J, leaving 13 bases between them. Looked up from germline, CDR1 is MNHNS and CDR2 is SASEGT. CDR3 residues: CASTDRYPNSPLHF. The CDR3 bases that were read are TGTGCCAGCACTGACAGATACCCTAATTCACCC.

This clone was observed a handful of times. Coverage ceases 3 residues before the CDR3 finishes, and the germline J gene fills in the end. The chain uses TRBV7-2 and TRBJ2-1, with D possibly matching TRBD2 (6 bases). Trimming took 7 bases from V and 2 from J, leaving 12 bases between them. Germline V gene data show CDR1 as SGHTA and CDR2 as FQGNSA. The CDR3 loop spans 14 amino acids. The covered CDR3 bases are TGTGCCAGCAACCGGGACTTCGCCTACAATGAG. Its translation: CASNRDFAYNE. In full, the CDR3 is CASNRDFAYNEQFF.

For this clone: The CDR3 end lies 3 residues beyond the end of the read and is filled in from the germline J gene. The chain is built from TRBV7-2 and TRBJ1-5, with 7 nucleotides matching TRBD1. V was clipped by 4 bases and J by 7 bases; unmatched bases: 10. Germline V CDR1 and CDR2: SGHTA, FQGNSA. The CDR3 loop spans 15 amino acids. Incomplete CDR3 DNA: TGTGCCAGCAGCTCTTACAGGGGTGGAAAGCAGCCC. It yields the protein CASSSYRGGKQP. The entire CDR3 is CASSSYRGGKQPQHF. The variable domain in full, with the rest retrieved from reference TRBV7-2 and TRBJ1-5, is GAGVSQSPSNKVTEKGKDVELRCDPISGHTALYWYRQSLGQGLEFLIYFQGNSAPDKSGLPSDRFSAERTGGSVSTLTIQRTQQEDSAVYLCASSSYRGGKQPQHFGDGTRLSIL.

Regarding this clone: Sequencing ends 3 residues short of the CDR3 end; the germline J gene provides the rest. V usage is TRBV2 and J usage is TRBJ1-1; 9 bases align to TRBD1. Trimming at V came to 5 bases and at J to 0 bases, leaving 4 bases not matched to a gene. The CDR3 has 15 amino acids. Germline lookup yields CDR1 SNHLY and CDR2 FYNNEI. The CDR3 loop reads CASSIQGALNTEAFF. The sequenced part of the CDR3 DNA is TGTGCCAGCAGTATACAGGGGGCTTTGAACACTGAA.

This clone was counted many times. The read falls 3 residues short of the CDR3 end, and the missing part is taken from the germline J gene. This chain connects TRBV6-2 or TRBV6-3 to TRBJ2-7, with TRBD2 identical over 12 bases. This CDR3 is 15 amino acids long. After removal of 7 bases from V and 1 base from J, the junction contained 5 bases not matched to a gene. Looked up from germline, CDR1 is MNHEY and CDR2 is SVGEGT. Incomplete CDR3 DNA: TGTGCCAGCACCCAGACTAGCGGGGGTTCCTACGAG. Translated, it gives CASTQTSGGSYE. The entire CDR3 protein is CASTQTSGGSYEQYF.